A selection of T cell receptor beta chains follows, all from one sample in a study of blood T cell repertoires in COVID-19. Assay: immunoSEQ multiplex PCR; the TCRdb copy retains only in-frame clones and omits some. The sample has roughly 150,000 clones, about four fifths seen once; the top ten hold about 3.4%. The material sequenced was PBMCs or T cells enriched from blood (not recorded which). The source of these receptors is a woman in her fifties or sixties who had recovered from COVID-19. Each CDR3 is given with its conserved first and last residue. Fields, in order: V gene, clone size, CDR3 protein. Only part of the rows carry a size: once, few, many, or a class if the clone is expanded.

TRBV5-4	few	CASSLSGGLSYEQYF
TRBV5-1	.	CASSLEVREADTQYF
TRBV2	.	CASKGSGGEEKLFF
TRBV12-3/TRBV12-4	.	CASRLTGPTEAFF
TRBV6-5	.	CASNQGQVYYGYTF
TRBV29-1	.	CSVKDRGFFEAFF
TRBV20-1	.	CSASLPTGHNEQFF
TRBV5-1	.	CASSLGSGAYEQYF
TRBV28	once	CASRGQGYTEAFF
TRBV10-3	.	CAISELVSEETQYF